The 15 T cell receptor beta chains presented below share a single source sample, sequenced in a study of blood T cell repertoires in COVID-19. Libraries were prepared by immunoSEQ multiplex PCR; TCRdb keeps only in-frame clonotypes and omits some of them. This sample yields over 120,000 clones, of which 70% to 85% are seen a single time; around 3.1% belongs to the top ten. Input material: peripheral blood. The receptor source for this set is a woman at least 80 years old with acute or convalescent COVID-19.

The chain combines TRBV6-6 with TRBJ1-2; 7 bases are shared with TRBD1. CDR3 length equals 13 residues. V shed 5 bases and J 5 bases; nucleotides not matched to a gene: 5. Germline V lookup: CDR1 MNHNY, CDR2 SVGAGI (reference sequence). The CDR3 nucleotides are TGTGCCAGCAGTCCCGGACAGGAATATGGCTACACCTTC. Translation: CASSPGQEYGYTF.

This clone was picked up a small number of times. The rearrangement joins TRBV9 to TRBJ1-6; 8 nucleotides agree with TRBD1. CDR3 length equals 14 residues. V lost 7 bases, J lost 5 bases, and 5 bases stayed unmatched. Germline V gene lookup returns CDR1 SGDLS and CDR2 YYNGEE. CDR3 in DNA: TGTGCCAGCGGCAGGGGGCTTGATAATTCACCCCTCCACTTT. Translating gives CASGRGLDNSPLHF.

This chain connects TRBV19 to TRBJ1-5; 8 positions match TRBD1. Germline values: CDR1 LNHDA, CDR2 SQIVND (reference sequence). V trimming: 4 bases; J trimming: 5 bases; junction bases outside the gene matches: 4. The CDR3 extends over 14 amino acids. The CDR3 coding sequence is TGTGCCAGTAGTAGGACAGGGCCGGATCAGCCCCAGCATTTT. Protein sequence: CASSRTGPDQPQHF.

Written as DNA, the CDR3 is TGTGCCAGCGCCCAGACAGGGGTTACGAACACTGAAGCTTTCTTT. Its protein product is CASAQTGVTNTEAFF. This sequence joins TRBV28 and TRBJ1-1, with 8 bases aligning to TRBD1. Per the germline V gene, CDR1 is MDHEN and CDR2 is SYDVKM. J gave up 1 base and V 8 bases, and 9 bases lay outside the gene matches. The CDR3 sequence is 15 residues long.

This clone has just one count. The junction departs from germline at one end; a sequencing error may be responsible. This chain joins TRBV5-4 and TRBJ1-2, with 9 bases identical to TRBD1. Germline V lookup: CDR1 SGHNT, CDR2 YYREEE (reference sequence). The CDR3 extends over 16 amino acids. CDR3 bases: TGTGCCAGCACCTTGGGGACAGGGAATGCAAACTATGGCTACACCTTC. It specifies CASTLGTGNANYGYTF.

This chain links TRBV11-2 with TRBJ1-1, with 9 bases that match TRBD1. Unmatched junction bases numbered 14, after V lost 5 bases and J lost 1 base. CDR1 is SGHAT and CDR2 is FQNNGV in the germline V gene. This CDR3 spans 18 amino acids. CDR3 residues: CASSSGTGRIKSNTEAFF. CDR3 bases: TGTGCCAGCAGCAGTGGGACAGGGCGGATAAAATCGAACACTGAAGCTTTCTTT. Filled out from reference TRBV11-2 and TRBJ1-1, the complete variable domain reads EAGVAQSPRYKIIEKRQSVAFWCNPISGHATLYWYQQILGQGPKLLIQFQNNGVVDDSQLPKDRFSAERLKGVDSTLKIQPAKLEDSAVYLCASSSGTGRIKSNTEAFFGQGTRLTVV.

This rearrangement joins TRBV5-1 to TRBJ1-1, with TRBD1 identical over 7 bases. Per germline, CDR1 SGHRS and CDR2 YFSETQ. The CDR3 contains 15 residues. V lost 4 bases to trimming and J lost 1 base; unmatched junction nucleotides: 7. The CDR3 spells CASSAEGAPNTEAFF. The CDR3 DNA is TGCGCCAGCAGCGCCGAGGGGGCCCCGAACACTGAAGCTTTCTTT. The complete variable domain, with remaining parts taken from reference TRBV5-1 and TRBJ1-1, reads KAGVTQTPRYLIKTRGQQVTLSCSPISGHRSVSWYQQTPGQGLQFLFEYFSETQRNKGNFPGRFSGRQFSNSRSEMNVSTLELGDSALYLCASSAEGAPNTEAFFGQGTRLTVV.

This clone was seen a few times. The chain combines TRBV6-5 with TRBJ1-1; a weak D match, TRBD1 (6 bases). CDR3 length: 14 residues. Germline CDR1 MNHEY, CDR2 SVGAGI. The ends were cut back, 6 bases at V and 5 bases at J, with 16 bases in the middle. DNA for the CDR3: TGTGCCAGCAGGCTAGGGGGTTCGGGGACTGAAGCTTTCTTT. Encoded protein: CASRLGGSGTEAFF.

The gene calls are TRBV5-5 and TRBJ2-7, with TRBD2 matching over 11 bases. CDR1 SGHKS and CDR2 YYEKEE come from the germline V gene (reference sequence). With 4 bases clipped from V and 5 bases from J, the junction kept 11 bases outside the gene matches. The CDR3 extends over 16 amino acids. CDR3 bases: TGTGCCAGCAGCCAGTCGCCTAGCGGGGGGATCGACGAGCAGTACTTC. It is translated as CASSQSPSGGIDEQYF.

The chain links TRBV2 to TRBJ2-7; D might be TRBD1 (5 bases). The CDR3 covers 13 residues. CDR1 and CDR2 (germline): SNHLY, FYNNEI. The V gene lost 6 bases and the J gene lost 5 bases, with 14 bases spanning the gap. The CDR3 DNA reads TGTGCCAGCAGGGGGCGCCAGCTCGACGAGCAGTACTTC. This codes for CASRGRQLDEQYF.

V is TRBV7-8 and J is TRBJ1-4; D may be TRBD1 (6 bases). The CDR3 loop spans 15 amino acids. Per germline, CDR1 SGHVS and CDR2 FQNEAQ. V lost 5 bases to trimming and J lost 3 bases, with 13 bases between them. CDR3 nucleotide sequence: TGTGCCAGCAGCCCCCGAGGACAGCCTAATGAAAAACTGTTTTTT. Protein: CASSPRGQPNEKLFF.

The rearrangement links TRBV21-1 to TRBJ1-2. TRBV21-1 is a known pseudogene. CDR3 length: 12 amino acids. The chain's CDR3 is CASSNIGYGYTF. The CDR3 bases are TGTGCCAGCAGCAACATCGGCTATGGCTACACCTTC.

The table lists this clone with a count of one. The chain is built from TRBV28 and TRBJ2-3, with TRBD1 matching 9 bases. This CDR3 is 16 amino acids long. The germline gives CDR1 MDHEN, CDR2 SYDVKM. V lost 7 bases to trimming and J lost 5 bases; unmatched junction nucleotides: 13. CDR3 in DNA: TGTGCCAGCACCTCACCCGGGACAGGGATCCGAGATACGCAGTATTTT. As protein: CASTSPGTGIRDTQYF.

V gene TRBV7-7 combines with J gene TRBJ2-3, with D perhaps matching TRBD2 (5 bases). CDR3 length: 14 amino acids. CDR1 is SSHAT and CDR2 is FNYEAQ in the germline V gene (reference sequence). Trimming stripped 5 bases from V and 1 base from J, with 10 bases between. The CDR3 region has the DNA TGTGCCAGCAGCCCGTACGGGGGCACAGATACGCAGTATTTT. Protein product: CASSPYGGTDTQYF.

There are a few counts of this clone. This chain links TRBV19 with TRBJ1-1, with 7 bases aligning to TRBD1. V was pared by 8 bases and J by 2 bases, with 11 bases of the junction left unmatched. The CDR3 contains 15 residues. CDR1 LNHDA and CDR2 SQIVND come from the germline V gene (reference sequence). The CDR3 loop reads CASGRRDRVNTEAFF. The CDR3, as DNA: TGTGCCAGTGGCCGCCGGGACAGAGTTAACACTGAAGCTTTCTTT.